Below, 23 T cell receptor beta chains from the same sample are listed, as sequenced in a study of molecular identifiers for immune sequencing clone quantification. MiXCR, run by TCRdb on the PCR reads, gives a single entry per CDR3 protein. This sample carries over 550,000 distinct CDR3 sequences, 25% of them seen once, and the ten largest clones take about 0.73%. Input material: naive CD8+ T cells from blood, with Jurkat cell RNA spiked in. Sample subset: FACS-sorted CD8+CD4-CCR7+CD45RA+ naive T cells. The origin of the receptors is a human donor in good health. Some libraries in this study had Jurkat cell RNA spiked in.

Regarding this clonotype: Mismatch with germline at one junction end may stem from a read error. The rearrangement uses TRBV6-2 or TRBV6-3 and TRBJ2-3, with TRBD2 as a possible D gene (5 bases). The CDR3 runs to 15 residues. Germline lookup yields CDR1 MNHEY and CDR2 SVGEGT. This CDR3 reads CASSKFGLAADTRYF. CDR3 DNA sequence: TGTGCCAGCAGTAAGTTCGGACTGGCAGCAGATACGCGGTATTTT.

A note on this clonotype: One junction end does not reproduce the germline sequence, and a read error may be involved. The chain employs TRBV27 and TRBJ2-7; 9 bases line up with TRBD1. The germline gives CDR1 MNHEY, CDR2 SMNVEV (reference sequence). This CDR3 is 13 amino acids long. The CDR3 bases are TGTGCCAGCAGGAGGGACAGGGTCCACGAGCAGCACTTC. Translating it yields CASRRDRVHEQHF.

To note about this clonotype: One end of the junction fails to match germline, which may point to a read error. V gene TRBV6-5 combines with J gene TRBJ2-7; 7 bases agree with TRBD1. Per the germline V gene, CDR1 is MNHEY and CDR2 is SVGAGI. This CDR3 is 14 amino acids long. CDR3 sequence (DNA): TGTGCCGGCAGCCCCCGTTATGGGACAGTTGAGCAGTACTTC. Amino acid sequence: CAGSPRYGTVEQYF.

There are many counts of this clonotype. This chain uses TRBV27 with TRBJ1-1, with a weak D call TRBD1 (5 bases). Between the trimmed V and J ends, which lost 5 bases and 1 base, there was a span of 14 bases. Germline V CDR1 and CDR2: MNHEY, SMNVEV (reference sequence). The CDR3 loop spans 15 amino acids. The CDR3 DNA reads TGTGCCAGCAGTCCCACGACAGACCCGAACACTGAAGCTTTCTTT. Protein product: CASSPTTDPNTEAFF.

CDR3 sequence: CSVDDSRGMGGYTF. CDR3 coding DNA: TGCAGCGTTGATGATTCGAGGGGTATGGGAGGCTACACCTTC. The V call is TRBV29-1, the J call TRBJ1-2; D might be TRBD1 (5 bases). CDR3 size: 14 residues. Trimming removed 3 bases at V and 8 bases at J, with 19 bases between. CDR1 SQVTM and CDR2 ANQGSEA come from the germline V gene.

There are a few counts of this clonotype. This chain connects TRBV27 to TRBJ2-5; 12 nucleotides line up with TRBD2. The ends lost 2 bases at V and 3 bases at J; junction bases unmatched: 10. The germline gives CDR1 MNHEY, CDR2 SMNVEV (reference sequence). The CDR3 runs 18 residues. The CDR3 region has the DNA TGTGCCAGCAGTTTAAGTTTCCCTAGCGGGAGGGCGGAAGAGACCCAGTACTTC. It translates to CASSLSFPSGRAEETQYF.

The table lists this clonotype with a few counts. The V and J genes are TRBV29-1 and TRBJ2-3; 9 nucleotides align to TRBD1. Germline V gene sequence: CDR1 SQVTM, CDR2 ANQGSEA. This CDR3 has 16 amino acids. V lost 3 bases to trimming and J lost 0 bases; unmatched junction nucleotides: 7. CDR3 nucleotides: TGCAGCGTTGAGCGACCCGGGACAGGGAGCACAGATACGCAGTATTTT. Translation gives CSVERPGTGSTDTQYF.

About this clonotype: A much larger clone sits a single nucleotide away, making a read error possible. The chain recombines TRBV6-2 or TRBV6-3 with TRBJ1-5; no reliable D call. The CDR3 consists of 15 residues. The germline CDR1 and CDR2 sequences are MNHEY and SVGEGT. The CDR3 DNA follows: TGTGCCAGCAGTTACGGTTCGCTTGTTGGTCAGCCCCGGCATTTT. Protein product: CASSYGSLVGQPRHF.

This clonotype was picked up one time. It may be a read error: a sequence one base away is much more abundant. The CDR3 sequence: CASSTDRSSYNEQSF. For the CDR3, the DNA is TGCGCCAGCAGCACGGACCGGAGCTCCTACAATGAGCAGTCCTTC. The chain links TRBV5-1 to TRBJ2-1; no definite D call. CDR3 length equals 15 residues. Germline V gene sequence: CDR1 SGHRS, CDR2 YFSETQ.

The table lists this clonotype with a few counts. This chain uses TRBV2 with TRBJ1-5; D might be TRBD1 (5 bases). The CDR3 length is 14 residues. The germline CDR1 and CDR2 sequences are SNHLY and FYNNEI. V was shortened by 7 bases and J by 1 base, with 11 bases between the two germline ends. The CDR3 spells CASNLWDSNQPQHF. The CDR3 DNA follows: TGTGCCAGCAACCTTTGGGACAGCAATCAGCCCCAGCATTTT. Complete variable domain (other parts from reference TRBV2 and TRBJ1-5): EPEVTQTPSHQVTQMGQEVILRCVPISNHLYFYWYRQILGQKVEFLVSFYNNEISEKSEIFDDQFSVERPDGSNFTLKIRSTKLEDSAMYFCASNLWDSNQPQHFGDGTRLSIL.

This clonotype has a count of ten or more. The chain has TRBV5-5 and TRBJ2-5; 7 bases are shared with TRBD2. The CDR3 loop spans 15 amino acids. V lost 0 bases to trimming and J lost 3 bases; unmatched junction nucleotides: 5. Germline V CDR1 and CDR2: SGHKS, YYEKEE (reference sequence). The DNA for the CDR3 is TGTGCCAGCAGCTTGGGGGAGGGGCCCGAAGAGACCCAGTACTTC. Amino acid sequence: CASSLGEGPEETQYF.

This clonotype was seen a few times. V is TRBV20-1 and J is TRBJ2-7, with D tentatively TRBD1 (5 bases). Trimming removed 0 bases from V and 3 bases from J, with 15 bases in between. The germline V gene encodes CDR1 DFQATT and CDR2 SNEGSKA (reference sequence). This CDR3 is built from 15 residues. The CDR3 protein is CSARDPLDTRYEQYF. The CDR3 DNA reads TGCAGTGCTAGAGATCCGCTGGACACCCGCTACGAGCAGTACTTC.

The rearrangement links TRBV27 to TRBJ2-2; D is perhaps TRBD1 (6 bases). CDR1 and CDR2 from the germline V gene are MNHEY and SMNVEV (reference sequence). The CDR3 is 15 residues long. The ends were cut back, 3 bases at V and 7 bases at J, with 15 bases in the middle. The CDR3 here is CASSFASRGGGELFF. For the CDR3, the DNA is TGTGCCAGCAGTTTTGCTTCCAGGGGTGGCGGGGAGCTGTTTTTT.

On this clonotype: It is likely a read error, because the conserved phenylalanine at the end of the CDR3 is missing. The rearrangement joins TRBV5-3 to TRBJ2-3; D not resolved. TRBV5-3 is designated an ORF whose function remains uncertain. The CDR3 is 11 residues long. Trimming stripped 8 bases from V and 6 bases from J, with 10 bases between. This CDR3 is CASSPGDTQYL. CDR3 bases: TGTGCCAGCAGCCCAGGCGATACGCAGTATCTT.

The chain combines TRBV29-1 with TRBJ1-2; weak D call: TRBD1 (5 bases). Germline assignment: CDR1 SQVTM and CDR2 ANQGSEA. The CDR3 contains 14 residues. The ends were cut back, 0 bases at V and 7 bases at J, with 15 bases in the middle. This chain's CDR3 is CSVEDPERDCGYTF. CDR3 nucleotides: TGCAGCGTTGAAGATCCAGAGAGGGACTGTGGCTACACCTTC.

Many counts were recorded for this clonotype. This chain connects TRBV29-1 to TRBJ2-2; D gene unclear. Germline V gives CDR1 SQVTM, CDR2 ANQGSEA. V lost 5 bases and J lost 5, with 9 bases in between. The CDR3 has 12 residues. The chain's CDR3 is CSVPDWTGELFF. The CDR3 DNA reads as TGCAGCGTTCCAGATTGGACCGGGGAGCTGTTTTTT.

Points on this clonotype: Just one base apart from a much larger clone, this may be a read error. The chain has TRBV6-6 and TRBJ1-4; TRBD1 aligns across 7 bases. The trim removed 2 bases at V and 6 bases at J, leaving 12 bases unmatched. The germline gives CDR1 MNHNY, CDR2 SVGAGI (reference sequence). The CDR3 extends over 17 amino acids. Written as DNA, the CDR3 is TGTGCCAGCAGTTACAGAGGGGGCGCCAACCCCGATGAAAAACTGTTTTTT. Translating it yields CASSYRGGANPDEKLFF.

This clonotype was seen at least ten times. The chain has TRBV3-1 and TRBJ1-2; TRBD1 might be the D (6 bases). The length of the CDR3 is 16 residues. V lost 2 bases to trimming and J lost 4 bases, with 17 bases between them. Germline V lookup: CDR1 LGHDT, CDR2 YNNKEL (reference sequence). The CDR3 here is CASSQWPAGAGYGYTF. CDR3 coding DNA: TGTGCCAGCAGCCAATGGCCGGCGGGGGCAGGCTATGGCTACACCTTC.

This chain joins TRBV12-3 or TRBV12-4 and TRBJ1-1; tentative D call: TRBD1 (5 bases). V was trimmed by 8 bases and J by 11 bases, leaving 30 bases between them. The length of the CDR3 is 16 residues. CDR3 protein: CASLIRDEGMHPAAFF. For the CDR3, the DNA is TGTGCCAGCCTGATCCGGGACGAGGGGATGCACCCTGCCGCTTTCTTT.

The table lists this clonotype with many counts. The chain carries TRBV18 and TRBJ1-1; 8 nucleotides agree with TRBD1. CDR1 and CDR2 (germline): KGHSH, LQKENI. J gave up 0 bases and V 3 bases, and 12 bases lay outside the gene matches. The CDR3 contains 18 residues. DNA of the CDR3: TGTGCCAGCTCACCTCAGAGGCAGGGGGCCGCAATGAACACTGAAGCTTTCTTT. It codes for CASSPQRQGAAMNTEAFF.

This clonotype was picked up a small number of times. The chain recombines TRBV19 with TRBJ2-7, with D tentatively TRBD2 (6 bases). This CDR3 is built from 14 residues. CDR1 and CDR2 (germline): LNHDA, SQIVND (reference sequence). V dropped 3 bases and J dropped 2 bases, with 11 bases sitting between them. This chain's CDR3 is CASSIGGATYEQYF. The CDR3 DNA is TGTGCCAGTAGTATTGGAGGGGCTACCTACGAGCAGTACTTC. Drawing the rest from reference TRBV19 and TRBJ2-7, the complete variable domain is DGGITQSPKYLFRKEGQNVTLSCEQNLNHDAMYWYRQDPGQGLRLIYYSQIVNDFQKGDIAEGYSVSREKKESFPLTVTSAQKNPTAFYLCASSIGGATYEQYFGPGTRLTVT.

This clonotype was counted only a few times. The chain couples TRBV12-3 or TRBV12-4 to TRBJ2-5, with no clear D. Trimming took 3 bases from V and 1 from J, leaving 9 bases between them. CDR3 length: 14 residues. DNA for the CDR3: TGTGCCAGCAGTTTTCAGGACCCCCAAGAGACCCAGTACTTC. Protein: CASSFQDPQETQYF.

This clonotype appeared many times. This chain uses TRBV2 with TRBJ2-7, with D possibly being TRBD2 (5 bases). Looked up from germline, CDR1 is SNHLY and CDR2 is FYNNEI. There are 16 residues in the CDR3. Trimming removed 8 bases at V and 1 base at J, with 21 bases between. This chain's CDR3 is CASAPGSVAPSYEQYF. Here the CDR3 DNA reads TGTGCCAGCGCACCGGGTAGCGTGGCCCCGTCCTACGAGCAGTACTTC.